The clone carrying this T cell receptor beta chain has at least ten counts. Its antigen is as yet unknown. Germline V CDR1 and CDR2: MDHEN, SYDVKM. V lost 5 bases to trimming and J lost 1 base, with 9 bases between them. The CDR3 is 15 amino acids. This specimen comes from a study of molecular identifiers for immune sequencing clone quantification. Findings and caveats of the study: In cases of identical TCR molecules sharing a barcode, highly expanded clone sizes could be underestimated. Spiked Jurkat TCR RNA from one cell was reportedly detectable among under 1.2 million naive cells.

Sorting isolated naive CD8 T cells as CD8+CD4-CCR7+CD45RA+ events. Bulk TCR libraries used previously described methods and listed TCR primers. From the PCR reads, TCRdb called clonotypes with MiXCR, one entry per CDR3 protein. The profile shows some 89,000 distinct CDR3 sequences, roughly 26% of them singletons. This TCR was recovered from a human donor in good health. Some libraries in this study had Jurkat cell RNA spiked in. Sequenced sample: naive CD8+ T cells from blood, with Jurkat cell RNA spiked in. As to subset: FACS-sorted CD8+CD4-CCR7+CD45RA+ naive T cells. The chain joins TRBV28 to TRBJ2-6; either TRBD1 or TRBD2 may supply D (5 bases each). This chain's CDR3 is CASSLGTSGANVLTF. The DNA for the CDR3 is TGTGCCAGCAGTCTAGGGACGTCTGGGGCCAACGTCCTGACTTTC.